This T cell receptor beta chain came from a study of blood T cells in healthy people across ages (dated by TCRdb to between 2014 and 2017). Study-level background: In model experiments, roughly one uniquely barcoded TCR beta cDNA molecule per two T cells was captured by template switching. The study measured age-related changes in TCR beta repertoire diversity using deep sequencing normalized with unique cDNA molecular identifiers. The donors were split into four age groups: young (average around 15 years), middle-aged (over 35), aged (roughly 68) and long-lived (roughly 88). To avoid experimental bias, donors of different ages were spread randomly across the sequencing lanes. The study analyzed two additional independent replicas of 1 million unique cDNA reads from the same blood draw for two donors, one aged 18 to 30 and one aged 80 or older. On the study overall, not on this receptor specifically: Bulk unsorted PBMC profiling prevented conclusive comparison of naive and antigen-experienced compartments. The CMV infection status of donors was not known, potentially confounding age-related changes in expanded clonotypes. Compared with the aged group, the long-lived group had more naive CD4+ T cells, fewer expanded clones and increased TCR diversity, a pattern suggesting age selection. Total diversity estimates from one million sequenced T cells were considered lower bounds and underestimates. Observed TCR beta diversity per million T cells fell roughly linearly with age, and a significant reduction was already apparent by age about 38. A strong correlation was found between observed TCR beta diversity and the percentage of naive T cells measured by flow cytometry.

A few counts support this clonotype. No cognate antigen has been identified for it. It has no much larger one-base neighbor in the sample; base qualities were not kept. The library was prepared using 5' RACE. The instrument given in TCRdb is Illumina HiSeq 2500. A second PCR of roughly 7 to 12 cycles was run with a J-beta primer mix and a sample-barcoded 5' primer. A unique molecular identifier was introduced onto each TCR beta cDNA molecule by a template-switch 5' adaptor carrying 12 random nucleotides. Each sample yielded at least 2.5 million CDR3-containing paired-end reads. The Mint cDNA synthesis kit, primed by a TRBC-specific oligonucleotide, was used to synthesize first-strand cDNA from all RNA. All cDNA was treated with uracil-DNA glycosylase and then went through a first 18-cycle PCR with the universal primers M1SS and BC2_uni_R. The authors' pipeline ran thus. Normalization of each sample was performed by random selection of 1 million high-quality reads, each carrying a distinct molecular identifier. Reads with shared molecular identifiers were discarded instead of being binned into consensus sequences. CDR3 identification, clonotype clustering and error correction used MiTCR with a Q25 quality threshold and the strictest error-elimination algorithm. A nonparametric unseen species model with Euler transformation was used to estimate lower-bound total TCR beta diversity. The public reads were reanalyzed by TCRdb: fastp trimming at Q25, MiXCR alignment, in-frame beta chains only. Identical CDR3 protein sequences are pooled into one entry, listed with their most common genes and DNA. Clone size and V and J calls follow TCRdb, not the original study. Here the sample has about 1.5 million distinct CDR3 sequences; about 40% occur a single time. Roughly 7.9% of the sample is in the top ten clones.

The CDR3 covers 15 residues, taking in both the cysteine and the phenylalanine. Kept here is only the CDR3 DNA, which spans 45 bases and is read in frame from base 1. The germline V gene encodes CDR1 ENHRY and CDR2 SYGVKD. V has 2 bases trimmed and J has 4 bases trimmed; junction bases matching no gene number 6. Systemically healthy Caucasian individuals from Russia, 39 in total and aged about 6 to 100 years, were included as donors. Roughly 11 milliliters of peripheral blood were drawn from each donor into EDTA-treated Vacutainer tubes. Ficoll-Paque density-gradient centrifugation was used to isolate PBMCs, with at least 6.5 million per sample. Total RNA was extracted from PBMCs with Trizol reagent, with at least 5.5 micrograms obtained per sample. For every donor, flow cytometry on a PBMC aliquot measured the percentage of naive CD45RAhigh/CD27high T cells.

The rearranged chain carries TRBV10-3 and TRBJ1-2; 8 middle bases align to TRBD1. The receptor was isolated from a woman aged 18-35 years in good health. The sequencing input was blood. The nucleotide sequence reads TGTGCCATCAGTGAGGGGACAGGAAGCCTCTATGGCTACACCTTC. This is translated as CAISEGTGSLYGYTF.